This T cell receptor (beta chain) was retrieved from a study of vaccination and CD4 T cells after COVID-19. About the research overall: Two mRNA vaccine doses were given, either BNT162b2 or mRNA-1273.

The Oncomine TCR Beta short-read assay sequenced DNA from cultured CD4+ T cells. Using its own MiXCR run on the PCR reads, TCRdb lists one record per CDR3 protein. The sample has around 16,000 distinct CDR3 sequences, roughly half seen once. The V and J ends lost 10 bases and 6 bases, in that order; junction bases with no gene match: 16. The CDR3 covers 16 residues. Germline V CDR1 and CDR2: MDHEN, SYDVKM. The table lists this clonotype with a count of one. Its antigen is unknown. Treatment: approximately 9-day PBMC culture with coronavirus spike peptide pools or control peptides (ViraFEST assay). March to December 2020 was the span of positive PCR dates, which predated US Alpha, Beta and Delta variants. Half-medium replacement with fresh IL-2 medium took place on days 3 and 7. Negative selection yielded CD4+ T cells from day-10 cultures.

This clonotype was sampled from a human donor who had recovered from COVID-19. J is TRBJ2-5 and V is TRBV28; 11 bases line up with TRBD2. This specimen was CD4+ T cells from blood, cultured in vitro, taken before SARS-CoV-2 vaccination. The DNA for the CDR3 is TGTGCCACCACAAGGGGGGGACTAGCGGTAATTCAGACCCAGTACTTC. Translated, it gives CATTRGGLAVIQTQYF.